The subject of this entry is one T cell receptor (beta chain). The CDR3 length is 12 residues. Germline V CDR1 and CDR2: SGHRS, YFSETQ. Between the trimmed V and J ends, which lost 0 bases and 14 bases, there was a span of 12 bases. The sample is drawn from a study of blood T cell repertoires in COVID-19. About the study: Sites in the United States, Italy and Spain provided acute and convalescent COVID-19 samples. T cells, B-cell-depleted T cells, or PBMCs supplied cDNA or gDNA.

As processed by the authors: Cell counts per sample came from amplifying reference gene primers. Generated by immunoSEQ multiplex PCR, the TCRdb table keeps only in-frame clones and is missing some. Clonal size and the V and J genes are those of that table, whereas D and trimming came from the DNA. Of under 150,000 clones listed, more than 80% were seen once; the top ten hold roughly 8.8%. The chain has TRBV5-1 and TRBJ2-1; no reliable D call. This receptor was identified in a human donor with acute or convalescent COVID-19. The donor label of this sample is uncertain. Sequencing was performed on peripheral blood. This chain's CDR3 is CASSLEDSREFF. DNA of the CDR3: TGCGCCAGCAGCTTGGAAGACTCCCGGGAGTTCTTC. Filled out from reference TRBV5-1 and TRBJ2-1, the complete variable domain reads KAGVTQTPRYLIKTRGQQVTLSCSPISGHRSVSWYQQTPGQGLQFLFEYFSETQRNKGNFPGRFSGRQFSNSRSEMNVSTLELGDSALYLCASSLEDSREFFGPGTRLTVL.